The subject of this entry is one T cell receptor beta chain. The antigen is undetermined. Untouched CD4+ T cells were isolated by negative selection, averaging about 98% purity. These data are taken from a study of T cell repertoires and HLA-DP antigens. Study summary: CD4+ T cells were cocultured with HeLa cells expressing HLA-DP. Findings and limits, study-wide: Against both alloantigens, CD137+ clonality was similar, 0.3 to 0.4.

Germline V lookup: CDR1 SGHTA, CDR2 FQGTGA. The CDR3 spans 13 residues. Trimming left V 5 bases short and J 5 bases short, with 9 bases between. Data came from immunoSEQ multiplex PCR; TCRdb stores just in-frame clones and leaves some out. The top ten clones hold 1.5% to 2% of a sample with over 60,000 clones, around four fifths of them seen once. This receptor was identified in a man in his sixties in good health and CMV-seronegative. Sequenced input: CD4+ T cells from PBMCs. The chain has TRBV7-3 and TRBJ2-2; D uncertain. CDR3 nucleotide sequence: TGTGCCAGCAGCCGCAAGACAACCGGGGAGCTGTTTTTT. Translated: CASSRKTTGELFF.